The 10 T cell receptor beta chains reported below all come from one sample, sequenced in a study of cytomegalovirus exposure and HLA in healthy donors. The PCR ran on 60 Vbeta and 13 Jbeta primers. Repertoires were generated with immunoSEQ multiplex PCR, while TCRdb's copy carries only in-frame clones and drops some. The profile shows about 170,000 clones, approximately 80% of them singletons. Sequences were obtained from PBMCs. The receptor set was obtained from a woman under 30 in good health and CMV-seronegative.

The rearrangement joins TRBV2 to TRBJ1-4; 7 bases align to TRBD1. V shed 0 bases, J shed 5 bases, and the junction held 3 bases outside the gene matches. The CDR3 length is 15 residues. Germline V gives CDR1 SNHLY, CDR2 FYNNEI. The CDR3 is CASSEAGTENEKLFF. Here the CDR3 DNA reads TGTGCCAGCAGTGAAGCGGGGACAGAGAATGAAAAACTGTTTTTT.

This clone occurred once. CDR3 DNA: TGTGCCAGCAGTTTATGGGGACAGCAGAACACTGAAGCTTTCTTT. Its translation is CASSLWGQQNTEAFF. J is TRBJ1-1 and V is TRBV28; 7 nucleotides agree with TRBD1. The CDR3 is 15 amino acids. The trim removed 0 bases at V and 1 base at J, leaving 2 bases unmatched. Germline V gene lookup returns CDR1 MDHEN and CDR2 SYDVKM. Based on the CDR3 plus reference TRBV28 and TRBJ1-1, the full variable domain is DVKVTQSSRYLVKRTGEKVFLECVQDMDHENMFWYRQDPGLGLRLIYFSYDVKMKEKGDIPEGYSVSREKKERFSLILESASTNQTSMYLCASSLWGQQNTEAFFGQGTRLTVV.

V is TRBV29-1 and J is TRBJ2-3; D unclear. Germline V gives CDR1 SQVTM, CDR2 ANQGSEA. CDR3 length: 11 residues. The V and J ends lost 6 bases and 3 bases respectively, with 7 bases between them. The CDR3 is CSVAKTDTQYF. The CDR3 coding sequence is TGCAGCGTAGCCAAAACAGATACGCAGTATTTT.

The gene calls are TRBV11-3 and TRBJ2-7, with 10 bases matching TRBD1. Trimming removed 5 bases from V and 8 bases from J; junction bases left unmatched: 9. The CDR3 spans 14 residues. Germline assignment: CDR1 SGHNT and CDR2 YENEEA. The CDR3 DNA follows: TGTGCCAGCAGCATCCGGGACAGGGGATTTAAGCAGTACTTC. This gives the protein CASSIRDRGFKQYF.

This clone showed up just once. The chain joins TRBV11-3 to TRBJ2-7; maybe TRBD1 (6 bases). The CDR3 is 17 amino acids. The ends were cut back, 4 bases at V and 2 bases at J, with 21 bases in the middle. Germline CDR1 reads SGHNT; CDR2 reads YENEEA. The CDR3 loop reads CASSSRLGDTKAYEQYF. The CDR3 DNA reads TGTGCCAGCAGCTCACGCCTTGGGGACACGAAAGCCTACGAGCAGTACTTC.

The DNA for the CDR3 is TGTGCCATCAGTGAGGATCAGTCTAGCAATCAGCCCCAGCATTTT. This translates into CAISEDQSSNQPQHF. The chain employs TRBV10-3 and TRBJ1-5, with D uncertain. The CDR3 consists of 15 residues. V dropped 2 bases and J dropped 0 bases, with 8 bases sitting between them. From germline, CDR1 is ENHRY and CDR2 SYGVKD.

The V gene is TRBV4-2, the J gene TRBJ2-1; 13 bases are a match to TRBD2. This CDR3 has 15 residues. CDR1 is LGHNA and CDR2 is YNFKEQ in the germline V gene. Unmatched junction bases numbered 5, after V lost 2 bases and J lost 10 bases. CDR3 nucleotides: TGTGCCAGCAGCCAAAACCCGGGACTAGCGGGAGAGCAGTTCTTC. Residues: CASSQNPGLAGEQFF.

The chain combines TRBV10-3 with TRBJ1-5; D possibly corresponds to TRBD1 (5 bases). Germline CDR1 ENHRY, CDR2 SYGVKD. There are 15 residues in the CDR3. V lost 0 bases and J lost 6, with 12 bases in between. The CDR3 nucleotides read TGTGCCATCAGTGAGTCGATAGCGGGGGTTCAGCCCCAGCATTTT. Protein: CAISESIAGVQPQHF.

CDR3 amino acids: CASSLEERDGYTF. The CDR3 bases are TGTGCCAGCAGCTTAGAAGAGAGGGATGGCTACACCTTC. The genes are TRBV7-6 and TRBJ1-2; D is undetermined. Trimming took off 1 base at V and 6 bases at J, with 9 bases between the two ends. Germline V gene data show CDR1 as SGHVS and CDR2 as FNYEAQ. This CDR3 is 13 amino acids long.

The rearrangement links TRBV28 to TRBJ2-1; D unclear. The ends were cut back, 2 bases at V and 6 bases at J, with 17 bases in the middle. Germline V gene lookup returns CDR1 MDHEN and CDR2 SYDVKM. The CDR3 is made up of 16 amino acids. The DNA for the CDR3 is TGTGCCAGCAGTTTAGGTGCCCCGTCGGCTAGCAATGAGCAGTTCTTC. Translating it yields CASSLGAPSASNEQFF. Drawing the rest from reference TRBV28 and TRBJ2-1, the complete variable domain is DVKVTQSSRYLVKRTGEKVFLECVQDMDHENMFWYRQDPGLGLRLIYFSYDVKMKEKGDIPEGYSVSREKKERFSLILESASTNQTSMYLCASSLGAPSASNEQFFGPGTRLTVL.